The clone carrying this TCR beta chain appeared a few times. The antigen remains unidentified. Donors were systemically healthy Caucasian individuals from Russia aged 6 to 90 years. Germline V gives CDR1 SGDLS, CDR2 YYNGEE. V was pared by 1 base and J by 6 bases, with 4 bases of the junction left unmatched. The CDR3 is 14 amino acids. Through a sample-barcoded 5' primer and a J-beta primer mix, a second PCR was run for 7 to 11 cycles. TCRdb called the 5' RACE reads again in MiXCR, with one record for every CDR3 protein. This sample has around 1,800,000 distinct CDR3 sequences; around 42% occur once, and the top ten carry roughly 24%. These data originate in a study of blood T cells in healthy people across ages. Points from the study as a whole: Researchers said unsorted PBMCs prevented a conclusive naive versus antigen-experienced comparison.

The chain has TRBV9 and TRBJ2-3; 8 bases are shared with TRBD1. The TCR originated in a human donor in good health. Source material: blood. This CDR3 is CASSVWTGIDTQYF. CDR3 bases: TGTGCCAGCAGCGTATGGACAGGGATTGATACGCAGTATTTT. Variable domain in full (rest from reference TRBV9 and TRBJ2-3): DSGVTQTPKHLITATGQRVTLRCSPRSGDLSVYWYQQSLDQGLQFLIQYYNGEERAKGNILERFSAQQFPDLHSELNLSSLELGDSALYFCASSVWTGIDTQYFGPGTRLTVL.